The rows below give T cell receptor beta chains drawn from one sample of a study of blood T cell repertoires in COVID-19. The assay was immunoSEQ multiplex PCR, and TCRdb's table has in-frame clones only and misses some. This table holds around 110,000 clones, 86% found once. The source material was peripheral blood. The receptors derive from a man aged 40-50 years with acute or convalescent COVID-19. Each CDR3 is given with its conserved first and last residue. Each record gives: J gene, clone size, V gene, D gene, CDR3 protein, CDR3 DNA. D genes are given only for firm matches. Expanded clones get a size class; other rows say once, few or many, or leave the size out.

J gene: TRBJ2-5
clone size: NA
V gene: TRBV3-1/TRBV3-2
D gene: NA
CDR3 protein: CASSPHQTGSGETQYF
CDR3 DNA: TGTGCCAGCAGCCCCCACCAGACAGGCTCGGGAGAGACCCAGTACTTC

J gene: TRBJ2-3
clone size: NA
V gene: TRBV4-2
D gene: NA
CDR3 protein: CASSQAADTQYF
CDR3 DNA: TGTGCCAGCAGCCAGGCAGCGGATACGCAGTATTTT

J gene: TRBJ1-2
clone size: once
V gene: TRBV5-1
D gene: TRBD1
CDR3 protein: CASSRGQLNYGYTF
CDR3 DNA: TGCGCCAGCAGCAGGGGACAGCTTAACTATGGCTACACCTTC

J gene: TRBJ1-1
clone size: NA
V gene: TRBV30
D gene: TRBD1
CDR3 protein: CAWSGTGSTEAFF
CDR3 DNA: TGTGCCTGGAGCGGGACAGGGAGCACTGAAGCTTTCTTT

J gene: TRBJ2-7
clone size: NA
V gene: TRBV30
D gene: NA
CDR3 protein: CAWSQDSEQYF
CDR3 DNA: TGTGCCTGGAGTCAGGATTCCGAGCAGTACTTC

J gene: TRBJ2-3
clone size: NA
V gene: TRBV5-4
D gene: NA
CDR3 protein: CASSLEAGSTDTQYF
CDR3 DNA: TGTGCCAGCAGCTTGGAAGCAGGGAGCACAGATACGCAGTATTTT

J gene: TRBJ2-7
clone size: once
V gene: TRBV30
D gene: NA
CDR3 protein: CAWSITSHEQYF
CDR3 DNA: TGTGCCTGGAGTATAACTTCCCACGAGCAGTACTTC

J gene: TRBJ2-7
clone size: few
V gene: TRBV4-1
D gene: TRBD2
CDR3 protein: CASSPDLGAGVTISSYEQYF
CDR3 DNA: TGCGCCAGCAGCCCGGACTTGGGAGCGGGGGTTACCATTAGCTCCTACGAGCAGTACTTC

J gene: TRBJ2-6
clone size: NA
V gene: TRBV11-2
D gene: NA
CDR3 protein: CASSLSPRGASGANVLTF
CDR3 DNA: TGTGCCAGCAGCTTAAGTCCCCGGGGGGCTAGTGGGGCCAACGTCCTGACTTTC

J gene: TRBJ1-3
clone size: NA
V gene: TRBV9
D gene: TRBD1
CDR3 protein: CASSGDRPGNTIYF
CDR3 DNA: TGTGCCAGCAGCGGGGACAGGCCTGGAAACACCATATATTTT

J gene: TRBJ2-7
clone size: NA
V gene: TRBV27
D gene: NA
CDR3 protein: CASSLGQHYEQYF
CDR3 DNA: TGTGCCAGCAGTTTAGGACAGCACTACGAGCAGTACTTC

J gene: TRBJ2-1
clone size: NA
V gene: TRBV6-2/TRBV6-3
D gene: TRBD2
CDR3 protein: CASSWVGGLAGEEQFF
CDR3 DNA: TGTGCCAGCAGTTGGGTTGGGGGACTAGCGGGGGAAGAGCAGTTCTTC

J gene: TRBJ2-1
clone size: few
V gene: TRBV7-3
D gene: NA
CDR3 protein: CASSLNRDNEQFF
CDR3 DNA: TGTGCCAGCAGCTTAAACAGAGACAATGAGCAGTTCTTC

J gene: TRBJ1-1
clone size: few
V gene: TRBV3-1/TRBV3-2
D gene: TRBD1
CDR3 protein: CASSPRDRPNTEAFF
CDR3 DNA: TGTGCCAGCAGCCCCCGGGACAGACCGAACACTGAAGCTTTCTTT

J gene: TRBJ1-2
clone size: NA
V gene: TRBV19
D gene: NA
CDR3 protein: CASSFELYGYTF
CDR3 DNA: TGTGCCAGTAGTTTCGAACTCTATGGCTACACCTTC

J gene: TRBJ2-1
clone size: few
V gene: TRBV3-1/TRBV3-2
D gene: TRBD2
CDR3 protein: CASSPGLAGYNEQFF
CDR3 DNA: TGTGCCAGCAGCCCGGGACTAGCGGGGTACAATGAGCAGTTCTTC

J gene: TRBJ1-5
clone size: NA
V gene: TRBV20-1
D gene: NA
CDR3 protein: CSASLHSQSNQPQHF
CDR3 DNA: TGCAGTGCTAGTTTACATTCTCAAAGCAATCAGCCCCAGCATTTT

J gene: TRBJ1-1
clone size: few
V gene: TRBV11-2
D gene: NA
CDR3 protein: CASSLALATEAFF
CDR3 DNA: TGTGCCAGCAGCTTGGCCCTTGCAACTGAAGCTTTCTTT

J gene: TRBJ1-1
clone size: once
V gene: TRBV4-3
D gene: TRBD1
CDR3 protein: CASSQPDRATEAFF
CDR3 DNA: TGCGCCAGCAGCCAGCCCGACAGGGCCACTGAAGCTTTCTTT

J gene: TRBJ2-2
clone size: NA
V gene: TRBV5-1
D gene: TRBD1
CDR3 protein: CASSDYRGPANTGELFF
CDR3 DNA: TGCGCCAGCAGCGATTACAGGGGGCCCGCGAACACCGGGGAGCTGTTTTTT

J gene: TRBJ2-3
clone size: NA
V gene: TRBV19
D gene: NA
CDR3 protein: CASSVASQSTDTQYF
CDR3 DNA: TGTGCCAGTAGTGTAGCTTCCCAGAGCACAGATACGCAGTATTTT

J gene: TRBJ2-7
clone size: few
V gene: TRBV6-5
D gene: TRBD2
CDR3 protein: CASSYRWEGGYEQYF
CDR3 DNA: TGTGCCAGCAGTTACAGGTGGGAGGGCGGGTACGAGCAGTACTTC

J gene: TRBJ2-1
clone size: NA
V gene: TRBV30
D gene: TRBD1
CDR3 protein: CAWRNRGEDEQFF
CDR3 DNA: TGTGCCTGGAGGAACAGGGGAGAGGATGAGCAGTTCTTC

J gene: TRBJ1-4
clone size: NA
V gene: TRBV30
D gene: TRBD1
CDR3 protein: CALKRQGNEKLFF
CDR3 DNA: TGTGCCTTGAAAAGACAGGGGAATGAAAAACTGTTTTTT

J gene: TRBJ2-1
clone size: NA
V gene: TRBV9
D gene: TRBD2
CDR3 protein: CASSVVPSGTYNEQFF
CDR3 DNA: TGTGCCAGCAGCGTAGTCCCTAGCGGAACATACAATGAGCAGTTCTTC

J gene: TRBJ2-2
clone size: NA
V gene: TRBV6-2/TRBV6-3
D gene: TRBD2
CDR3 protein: CASSPRSGGPTGELFF
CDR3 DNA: TGTGCCAGCAGTCCCAGGAGCGGGGGACCCACCGGGGAGCTGTTTTTT

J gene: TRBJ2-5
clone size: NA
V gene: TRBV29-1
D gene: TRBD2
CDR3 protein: CSVESSGSGETQYF
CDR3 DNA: TGCAGCGTTGAGTCTAGCGGGAGTGGAGAGACCCAGTACTTC

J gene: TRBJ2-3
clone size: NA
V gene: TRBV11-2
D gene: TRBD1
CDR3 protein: CASSVRTGQADTQYF
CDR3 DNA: TGTGCCAGCAGCGTCCGGACAGGGCAGGCAGATACGCAGTATTTT

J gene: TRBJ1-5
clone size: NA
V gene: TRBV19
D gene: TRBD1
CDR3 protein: CASRVGTGGIGQPQHF
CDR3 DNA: TGTGCCAGTAGGGTGGGGACAGGGGGCATCGGTCAGCCCCAGCATTTT

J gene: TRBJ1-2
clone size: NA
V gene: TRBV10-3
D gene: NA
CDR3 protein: CAIRMDLEDYGYTF
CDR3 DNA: TGTGCCATCAGGATGGACTTGGAGGACTATGGCTACACCTTC

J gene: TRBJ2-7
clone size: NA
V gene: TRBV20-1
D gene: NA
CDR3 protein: CSARFDEQYF
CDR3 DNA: TGCAGTGCTAGGTTCGACGAGCAGTACTTC

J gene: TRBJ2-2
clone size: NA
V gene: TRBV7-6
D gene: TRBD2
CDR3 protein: CASSLQHLGGALTGELFF
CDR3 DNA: TGTGCCAGCAGCTTACAGCACCTCGGGGGGGCCTTAACCGGGGAGCTGTTTTTT

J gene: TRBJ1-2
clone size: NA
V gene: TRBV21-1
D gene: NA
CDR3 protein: CASSAKPDGYTF
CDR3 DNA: TGTGCCAGCAGCGCAAAACCGGATGGCTACACCTTC

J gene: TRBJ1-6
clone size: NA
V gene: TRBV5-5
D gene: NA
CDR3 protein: CASSFTLGSPLHF
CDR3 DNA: TGTGCCAGCAGCTTTACTCTTGGTTCACCCCTCCACTTT

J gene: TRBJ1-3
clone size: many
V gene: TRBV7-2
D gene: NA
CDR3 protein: CASSSDTYSGNTIYF
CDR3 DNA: TGTGCCAGCAGCTCCGACACGTACTCTGGAAACACCATATATTTT

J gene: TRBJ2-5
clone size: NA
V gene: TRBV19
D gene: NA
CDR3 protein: CASSIAAGQTQYF
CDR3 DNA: TGTGCCAGTAGTATCGCGGCGGGGCAGACCCAGTACTTC